These 22 T cell receptor beta chains came from one sample sequenced in a study of blood T cell repertoires in COVID-19. The method was immunoSEQ multiplex PCR; TCRdb's version includes in-frame clones alone and lacks a portion of them. This table holds about 160,000 clones, roughly four fifths found once. Sequenced sample: peripheral blood. Receptors originate from a woman older than 75 with acute or convalescent COVID-19.

The J gene is TRBJ1-2, the V gene TRBV18; 7 nucleotides align to TRBD1. CDR3 length equals 15 residues. CDR1 and CDR2 (germline): KGHSH, LQKENI. J lost 3 bases, V lost 4 bases, and 8 bases had no gene match. The CDR3 DNA reads as TGTGCCAGCTCACTAGAACAGGGGTTGCACTATGGCTACACCTTC. Protein: CASSLEQGLHYGYTF.

In its sample, this clone was seen a few times. Distinct nucleotide sequences in the sample also encode this CDR3. The V call is TRBV19, the J call TRBJ1-5, with 8 bases fitting TRBD1. The V segment lost 6 bases and the J segment 0 bases; nucleotides outside the gene matches: 10. Germline assignment: CDR1 LNHDA and CDR2 SQIVND (reference sequence). This CDR3 has 17 residues. CDR3 amino acids: CASRPGQGAYSNQPQHF. The CDR3, as DNA: TGTGCCAGTAGGCCGGGGCAGGGGGCGTATAGCAATCAGCCCCAGCATTTT.

The genes are TRBV3-1 (or the pseudogene TRBV3-2) and TRBJ1-3; 10 nucleotides match TRBD1. The CDR3 has 16 residues. Trimming at V came to 4 bases and at J to 7 bases, leaving 10 bases not matched to a gene. The germline CDR1 and CDR2 sequences are LGHDT and YNNKEL (reference sequence). The CDR3 DNA sequence: TGTGCCAGCAGCCGGATTTTTTCGGACAGGGGGAACACCATATATTTT. It yields the protein CASSRIFSDRGNTIYF.

V is TRBV30 and J is TRBJ2-7, with a weak D call TRBD1 (6 bases). The CDR3 runs to 13 residues. V was pared by 5 bases and J by 0 bases, with 11 bases between. Germline V CDR1 and CDR2: GTSNPN, SVGIG (reference sequence). In DNA form, the CDR3 reads TGTGCCTGGGTACTACAGGGCTCCTACGAGCAGTACTTC. Protein product: CAWVLQGSYEQYF.

The chain has TRBV7-6 and TRBJ1-1; D ambiguous. Germline assignment: CDR1 SGHVS and CDR2 FNYEAQ. Deletions cut 1 base from V and 5 bases from J, with 20 bases between. The CDR3 has 17 residues. The CDR3 DNA follows: TGTGCCAGCAGCTTAGGGGGTGGTTCCCGGGAAGCAACTGAAGCTTTCTTT. It specifies CASSLGGGSREATEAFF.

This clone was observed a single time. The chain links TRBV27 to TRBJ2-2; TRBD2 aligns across 12 bases. The CDR3 totals 16 residues. Germline loops: CDR1 MNHEY, CDR2 SMNVEV (reference sequence). Germline trimming cut 6 bases from V and 6 bases from J; bases unmatched to any gene: 8. CDR3 DNA sequence: TGTGCCAGCAGGAAGACTAGCGGGGGTTCCGCCGGGGAGCTGTTTTTT. Amino acid sequence: CASRKTSGGSAGELFF.

This clone turned up a few times. This CDR3 reads CASTSQASSYEQYF. DNA for the CDR3: TGTGCCAGCACCAGCCAAGCGTCTTCCTACGAGCAGTACTTC. The chain recombines TRBV6-6 with TRBJ2-7, with unresolved D. The germline V gene has CDR1 MNHNY and CDR2 SVGAGI (reference sequence). The V end was cut by 7 bases, the J end by 1 base, with 14 bases between. This CDR3 spans 14 amino acids.

V gene TRBV6-2 or TRBV6-3 combines with J gene TRBJ1-5, with D uncertain. The V and J ends lost 6 bases and 5 bases respectively, with 11 bases between them. The germline V gene encodes CDR1 MNHEY and CDR2 SVGEGT. The CDR3 consists of 13 residues. CDR3 nucleotides: TGTGCCAGCAGCCGGACGGGAGATCAGCCCCAGCATTTT. Its translation: CASSRTGDQPQHF.

This chain connects TRBV28 to TRBJ1-2; no reliable D call. Germline V gives CDR1 MDHEN, CDR2 SYDVKM. This CDR3 is built from 12 residues. Trimming took 2 bases from V and 8 from J, leaving 9 bases between them. The CDR3 sequence is CASSLGSFGYTF. CDR3 sequence (DNA): TGTGCCAGCAGTTTAGGCTCCTTCGGCTACACCTTC.

CDR3 region: CASSPGQGGDTEAFF. The CDR3 DNA reads TGTGCCAGCTCACCAGGACAGGGTGGAGATACTGAAGCTTTCTTT. The chain employs TRBV18 and TRBJ1-1; 8 bases align to TRBD1. J gave up 5 bases and V 2 bases, and 7 bases lay outside the gene matches. Germline V gene sequence: CDR1 KGHSH, CDR2 LQKENI. This CDR3 contains 15 residues.

The rearrangement uses TRBV5-1 and TRBJ1-4; 8 bases are shared with TRBD1. CDR1 is SGHRS and CDR2 is YFSETQ in the germline V gene. This CDR3 contains 14 residues. V shed 4 bases and J 6 bases; nucleotides not matched to a gene: 5. The CDR3 DNA sequence: TGCGCCAGCAGCATTGGGACAGGATATGAAAAACTGTTTTTT. It translates to CASSIGTGYEKLFF.

This sequence joins TRBV5-8 and TRBJ1-2; possible D gene TRBD1, 6 bases. The CDR3 contains 13 residues. From germline, CDR1 is SGHTS and CDR2 YDEGEE. Trimming shortened V by 1 base and J by 8 bases, and 12 bases separated the two germline ends. This CDR3 is CASSLRRGSGYTF. The DNA of the CDR3 is TGTGCCAGCAGCTTGCGCAGGGGTAGCGGCTACACCTTC.

The rearrangement uses TRBV27 and TRBJ1-1, with 8 bases that match TRBD1. In germline, CDR1 is MNHEY, CDR2 SMNVEV (reference sequence). Trimming took 3 bases from V and 8 from J; bases not matched to a gene: 11. The CDR3 consists of 15 residues. Here the CDR3 reads CASSFLGTGLQEAFF. CDR3 coding DNA: TGTGCCAGCAGTTTTCTCGGGACAGGACTGCAAGAAGCTTTCTTT.

This rearrangement joins TRBV7-2 to TRBJ2-1; possibly TRBD1 for D (6 bases). The ends were cut back, 1 base at V and 7 bases at J, with 17 bases in the middle. The germline V gene encodes CDR1 SGHTA and CDR2 FQGNSA. The length of the CDR3 is 16 residues. Here the CDR3 DNA reads TGTGCCAGCAGCTTAGGTGAGAAACAGGGTGGGAATGAGCAGTTCTTC. Protein: CASSLGEKQGGNEQFF.

V gene TRBV7-9 combines with J gene TRBJ2-2; 9 bases are a match to TRBD1. This CDR3 comprises 19 residues. Germline V CDR1 and CDR2: SEHNR, FQNEAQ (reference sequence). Losses at the gene ends were 5 bases for V and 4 bases for J; bases not matched to a gene: 17. CDR3 region: CASSPPADGRDRATGELFF. In DNA form, the CDR3 reads TGTGCCAGCAGCCCCCCGGCTGATGGACGGGACAGGGCCACCGGGGAGCTGTTTTTT.

The rearrangement uses TRBV10-3 and TRBJ2-1, with TRBD2 as a possible D gene (7 bases). Looked up from germline, CDR1 is ENHRY and CDR2 is SYGVKD. The CDR3 runs 13 residues. V lost 11 bases, J lost 3 bases, and 14 bases lay in between. The CDR3 here is CAAAGQDYNEQFF. The CDR3 DNA follows: TGTGCCGCAGCGGGACAAGACTACAATGAGCAGTTCTTC.

The J gene is TRBJ2-7, the V gene TRBV2; D not resolved. Germline CDR1 and CDR2: SNHLY and FYNNEI. The length of the CDR3 is 15 residues. The ends were cut back, 2 bases at V and 7 bases at J, with 18 bases in the middle. The CDR3 is CASSEHSNVETEQYF. For the CDR3, the DNA is TGTGCCAGCAGTGAACATTCGAACGTTGAGACAGAGCAGTACTTC.

The chain links TRBV2 to TRBJ2-7; 10 bases are a match to TRBD1. There are 13 residues in the CDR3. J was trimmed by 3 bases and V by 7 bases; bases with no gene match: 3. The V gene's germline CDR1 is SNHLY and CDR2 FYNNEI. The CDR3 spells CASIRDRGYEQYF. CDR3 nucleotides: TGTGCCAGCATCCGGGACAGGGGCTACGAGCAGTACTTC.

The sample holds a few counts of this clone. The chain has TRBV6-6 and TRBJ2-7, with D possibly matching TRBD2 (5 bases). Germline values: CDR1 MNHNY, CDR2 SVGAGI (reference sequence). The CDR3 length is 14 residues. Deletions cut 2 bases from V and 3 bases from J, with 11 bases between. The CDR3, as DNA: TGTGCCAGCAGTTACGCTAGCAGTGGCTACGAGCAGTACTTC. Translation: CASSYASSGYEQYF.

A single count supports this clone. This chain uses TRBV20-1 with TRBJ1-2; TRBD1 matches 7 bases. The CDR3 is 18 residues long. The V and J ends lost 3 bases and 1 base, in that order; junction bases with no gene match: 17. Per the germline V gene, CDR1 is DFQATT and CDR2 is SNEGSKA (reference sequence). CDR3 nucleotides: TGCAGTGCTAGTATGTTAGCTGGCAGTCCAGGGGGTAACTATGGCTACACCTTC. It is translated as CSASMLAGSPGGNYGYTF.

This chain uses TRBV2 with TRBJ1-5; 8 bases fit TRBD1. Germline CDR1 is SNHLY and CDR2 is FYNNEI. There are 14 residues in the CDR3. V was clipped by 6 bases and J by 0 bases; unmatched bases: 1. In DNA form, the CDR3 reads TGTGCCAGCAGCGACAGGGGTAGCAATCAGCCCCAGCATTTT. This codes for CASSDRGSNQPQHF.

The genes are TRBV6-5 and TRBJ1-1; D perhaps matches TRBD1 (5 bases). The CDR3 is 14 residues long. Trimming took 2 bases from V and 5 from J, leaving 12 bases between them. From germline, CDR1 is MNHEY and CDR2 SVGAGI. CDR3: CASSYQGSLTEAFF. In DNA, the CDR3 is TGTGCCAGCAGTTACCAGGGATCTTTAACTGAAGCTTTCTTT.